This TCR beta chain was documented in a study of cytomegalovirus exposure and HLA in healthy donors. Of note for this clone: Its antigen is currently unknown.

Vbeta (60) and Jbeta (13) primers were used in the PCR. Using immunoSEQ multiplex PCR, the repertoire was profiled, and TCRdb retains in-frame clones only, with some absent. The sample shows approximately 150,000 clones, over 75% of them seen only once. The study, taken as a whole, reports: The classifier, whose performance was assessed in both the original and validation cohorts, reportedly diagnosed cytomegalovirus status with high specificity and sensitivity.

V dropped 4 bases and J dropped 1; count of bases not matched to a gene: 11. Per the germline V gene, CDR1 is KGHSH and CDR2 is LQKENI. There are 17 residues in the CDR3. Sequenced material: PBMCs. The receptor's source is a young woman in good health and CMV-seronegative. V is TRBV18 and J is TRBJ1-1; TRBD1 aligns across 8 bases. CDR3 bases: TGTGCCAGCTCACTCAAATCACCGGGACAGGCGAACACTGAAGCTTTCTTT. It encodes CASSLKSPGQANTEAFF.